Listed below are T cell receptor beta chains from one sample, sequenced in a study of cytomegalovirus exposure and HLA in healthy donors. The table came from immunoSEQ multiplex PCR; TCRdb's copy has only in-frame clones and leaves some out. Among 110,000 to 150,000 clones listed, about 75% were seen once. Sequenced input: PBMCs. The receptors stem from a man aged 25-45 years in good health and CMV-seronegative. Each CDR3 is given with its conserved first and last residue. A D gene is named only where the DNA matches it firmly.

d_call: -; j_call: TRBJ1-2; v_call: TRBV28; cdr3_aa: CASSRSTEAFYGYTF
d_call: TRBD2; j_call: TRBJ2-2; v_call: TRBV19; cdr3_aa: CASTDGGLAGALTNTGELFF
d_call: TRBD1; j_call: TRBJ1-3; v_call: TRBV30; cdr3_aa: CACSGGFGNTIYF
d_call: -; j_call: TRBJ2-7; v_call: TRBV28; cdr3_aa: CASSPRSGGPYEQYF
d_call: TRBD1; j_call: TRBJ2-5; v_call: TRBV11-3; cdr3_aa: CASSLGQQETQYF
d_call: -; j_call: TRBJ2-7; v_call: TRBV6-1; cdr3_aa: CASSEPGYEQYF
d_call: TRBD2; j_call: TRBJ2-2; v_call: TRBV10-3; cdr3_aa: CAIGVGGPTSGVNTGGLFF
d_call: -; j_call: TRBJ1-1; v_call: TRBV2; cdr3_aa: CASSGLTGNTEAFF
d_call: -; j_call: TRBJ2-7; v_call: TRBV19; cdr3_aa: CASKRSQGYEQYF
d_call: TRBD1; j_call: TRBJ2-7; v_call: TRBV29-1; cdr3_aa: CSVRQGASSYEQYF
d_call: -; j_call: TRBJ1-4; v_call: TRBV18; cdr3_aa: CASSLAGGDNEKLFF
d_call: -; j_call: TRBJ1-6; v_call: TRBV6-5; cdr3_aa: CASSPRGRNSPLHF
d_call: -; j_call: TRBJ1-1; v_call: TRBV18; cdr3_aa: CASSPVSSDTEAFF
d_call: TRBD1; j_call: TRBJ2-7; v_call: TRBV10-1; cdr3_aa: CASSEVRDRVEQYF
d_call: -; j_call: TRBJ2-3; v_call: TRBV5-1; cdr3_aa: CASSPGGAPTGDTQYF
d_call: TRBD1; j_call: TRBJ2-7; v_call: TRBV7-6; cdr3_aa: CASSRAPGQGEEQYF
d_call: TRBD2; j_call: TRBJ2-3; v_call: TRBV14; cdr3_aa: CASSQGYLTSGSDTQYF
d_call: TRBD1; j_call: TRBJ1-5; v_call: TRBV28; cdr3_aa: CASSLGGQGRNQPQHF
d_call: TRBD2; j_call: TRBJ2-5; v_call: TRBV11-2; cdr3_aa: CASSPTSGRSPETQYF
d_call: -; j_call: TRBJ1-2; v_call: TRBV11-2; cdr3_aa: CASSFRDYGYTF
d_call: -; j_call: TRBJ1-2; v_call: TRBV28; cdr3_aa: CASSLTEQVLYGYTF
d_call: -; j_call: TRBJ1-5; v_call: TRBV23-1; cdr3_aa: CASSLAGSNQPQHF
d_call: TRBD1; j_call: TRBJ2-1; v_call: TRBV6-1; cdr3_aa: CASNRGSYNEQFF
d_call: -; j_call: TRBJ2-3; v_call: TRBV7-9; cdr3_aa: CASSSPGTQYF
d_call: TRBD2; j_call: TRBJ2-5; v_call: TRBV4-2; cdr3_aa: CASSQEASGVGETQYF
d_call: -; j_call: TRBJ1-1; v_call: TRBV2; cdr3_aa: CASRREADTEAFF
d_call: -; j_call: TRBJ1-1; v_call: TRBV5-1; cdr3_aa: CASSLDPGSVAFF
d_call: TRBD2; j_call: TRBJ2-5; v_call: TRBV6-5; cdr3_aa: CASSFEAGRGTQYF
d_call: -; j_call: TRBJ1-1; v_call: TRBV6-5; cdr3_aa: CASSYGHGMNTEAFF
d_call: -; j_call: TRBJ2-2; v_call: TRBV11-3; cdr3_aa: CASSLVYYSTNTGELFF
d_call: -; j_call: TRBJ1-5; v_call: TRBV19; cdr3_aa: CASSIDNSASPDSNQPQHF
d_call: -; j_call: TRBJ1-5; v_call: TRBV6-4; cdr3_aa: CASSGMGDSNQPQHF
d_call: -; j_call: TRBJ2-5; v_call: TRBV7-9; cdr3_aa: CASSPGTTQETQYF
d_call: TRBD2; j_call: -; v_call: TRBV7-2; cdr3_aa: CASSLARAGAYEQYF
d_call: TRBD2; j_call: TRBJ2-7; v_call: TRBV7-2; cdr3_aa: CASSARGGGTYEQYF
d_call: TRBD1; j_call: TRBJ2-7; v_call: TRBV6-5; cdr3_aa: CASSSYQGASYEQYF
d_call: TRBD1; j_call: TRBJ2-1; v_call: TRBV18; cdr3_aa: CASNGQGRSEQFF
d_call: -; j_call: TRBJ1-1; v_call: TRBV5-8; cdr3_aa: CASSLYRGRTAFF
d_call: -; j_call: TRBJ2-1; v_call: TRBV6-6; cdr3_aa: CASSLDNLNNEQFF
d_call: -; j_call: TRBJ2-1; v_call: TRBV30; cdr3_aa: CAWSGLASTSGYNEQFF
d_call: -; j_call: TRBJ2-3; v_call: TRBV29-1; cdr3_aa: CSVEHNTDTQYF
d_call: -; j_call: TRBJ1-2; v_call: TRBV11-2; cdr3_aa: CASSLERGIAYGYTF
d_call: -; j_call: TRBJ1-1; v_call: TRBV7-9; cdr3_aa: CASSNGVNTEAFF
d_call: TRBD1; j_call: -; v_call: TRBV28; cdr3_aa: CASSQNMGLQQGAYEQYF
d_call: -; j_call: TRBJ1-2; v_call: TRBV6-1; cdr3_aa: CASSDRQTLNYGYTF
d_call: TRBD1; j_call: TRBJ1-5; v_call: TRBV4-1; cdr3_aa: CASTRDRGPNQPQHF
d_call: TRBD1; j_call: TRBJ2-7; v_call: TRBV5-4; cdr3_aa: CASRGTGTGGEQYF
d_call: -; j_call: TRBJ1-5; v_call: TRBV28; cdr3_aa: CASSLPSYQPQHF
d_call: -; j_call: TRBJ1-4; v_call: TRBV14; cdr3_aa: CASSHQGISSRGEKLFF
d_call: -; j_call: TRBJ1-3; v_call: TRBV6-6; cdr3_aa: CASSYSEGRNTIYF
d_call: -; j_call: TRBJ2-1; v_call: TRBV25-1; cdr3_aa: CASSLGRYNEQFF